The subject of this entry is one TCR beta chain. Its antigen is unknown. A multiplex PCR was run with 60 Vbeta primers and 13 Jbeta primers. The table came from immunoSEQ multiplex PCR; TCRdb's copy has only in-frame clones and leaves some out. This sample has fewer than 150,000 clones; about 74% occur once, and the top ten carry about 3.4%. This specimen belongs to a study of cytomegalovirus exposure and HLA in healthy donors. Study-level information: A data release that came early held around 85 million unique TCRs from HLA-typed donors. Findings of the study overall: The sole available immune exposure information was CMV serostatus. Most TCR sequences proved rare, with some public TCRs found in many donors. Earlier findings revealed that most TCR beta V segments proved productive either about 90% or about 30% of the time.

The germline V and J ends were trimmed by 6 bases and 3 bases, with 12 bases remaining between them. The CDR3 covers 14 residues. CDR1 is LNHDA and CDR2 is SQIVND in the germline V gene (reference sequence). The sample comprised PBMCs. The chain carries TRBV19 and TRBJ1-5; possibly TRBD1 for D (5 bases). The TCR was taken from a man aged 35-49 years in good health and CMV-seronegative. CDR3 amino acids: CASSLGHVNQPQHF. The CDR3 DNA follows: TGTGCCAGTAGCCTAGGACACGTCAATCAGCCCCAGCATTTT.